The 16 T cell receptor beta chains below come from one sample, sequenced in a study of early T cells in non-severe SARS-CoV-2 infection. TCRdb itself ran the 5' RACE reads through MiXCR, one entry per CDR3 protein. The sample lists some 33,000 distinct CDR3 sequences, 5% to 6.5% seen once, with about 21% in the top ten. Sequencing used whole blood. The receptors were sampled from an adult who was a healthcare worker with PCR-confirmed SARS-CoV-2 infection or an uninfected control (not recorded which).

This chain uses TRBV12-3 or TRBV12-4 with TRBJ2-1, with D unclear. The CDR3 consists of 12 residues. With 7 bases removed from V and 9 bases from J, the gap between germline ends came to 13 bases. Here the CDR3 reads CASMTTTGEQFF. For the CDR3, the DNA is TGTGCCAGCATGACGACGACGGGTGAGCAGTTCTTC.

This clonotype appeared a few times. The chain couples TRBV7-9 to TRBJ2-3; 7 bases align to TRBD1. The CDR3 loop spans 15 amino acids. V shed 3 bases, J shed 1 base, and the junction held 4 bases outside the gene matches. CDR1 is SEHNR, CDR2 FQNEAQ, per germline (reference sequence). The CDR3, as DNA: TGTGCCAGCAGCTTTGGGCAGGGGGGCACAGATACGCAGTATTTT. It encodes CASSFGQGGTDTQYF.

This rearrangement joins TRBV4-2 to TRBJ1-4; 9 nucleotides match TRBD1. The CDR3 sequence is 16 residues long. CDR1 is LGHNA and CDR2 is YNFKEQ in the germline V gene. V lost 1 base, J lost 6 bases, and 6 bases stayed unmatched. This CDR3 reads CASSQGDRAGDEKLFF. Here the CDR3 DNA reads TGTGCCAGCAGCCAAGGGGACAGGGCAGGGGATGAAAAACTGTTTTTT.

J is TRBJ2-2 and V is TRBV11-2; D remains ambiguous. Between the trimmed V and J ends, which lost 10 bases and 4 bases, there was a span of 16 bases. CDR3 length: 14 residues. The germline CDR1 and CDR2 sequences are SGHAT and FQNNGV. The CDR3 loop reads CATQARVGTGELFF. In DNA form, the CDR3 reads TGTGCCACCCAAGCTCGGGTGGGCACCGGGGAGCTGTTTTTT.

This clonotype was seen ten or more times. The rearrangement uses TRBV5-1 and TRBJ2-3, with TRBD1 identical over 7 bases. This CDR3 is 14 amino acids long. After removal of 0 bases from V and 5 bases from J, the junction contained 3 bases not matched to a gene. Per germline, CDR1 SGHRS and CDR2 YFSETQ. The CDR3 nucleotides read TGCGCCAGCAGCTTGGAGACAGGGAGAGATACGCAGTATTTT. It translates to CASSLETGRDTQYF.

This clonotype was seen ten or more times. V gene TRBV6-5 combines with J gene TRBJ1-2; D is unclear. There are 12 residues in the CDR3. The ends were cut back, 6 bases at V and 8 bases at J, with 13 bases in the middle. Germline CDR1 reads MNHEY; CDR2 reads SVGAGI. In nucleotides, the CDR3 is TGTGCCAGCAGCCGCCCTTCTTTGGGCTACACCTTC. It translates to CASSRPSLGYTF.

About this clonotype itself: It may be a read error: a sequence one base away is much more abundant. V gene TRBV6-5 combines with J gene TRBJ2-1; no clear D. The CDR3 is 12 amino acids. Germline CDR1 MNHEY, CDR2 SVGAGI. For the CDR3, the DNA is TGTGCCAGCAGTTACTCCGACAATGAGCAGTCCTTC. It codes for CASSYSDNEQSF.

This clonotype has a count of ten or more. V is TRBV20-1 and J is TRBJ2-5; 10 bases match TRBD1. J lost 5 bases, V lost 2 bases, and 5 bases had no gene match. The CDR3 has 14 amino acids. CDR1 and CDR2 from the germline V gene are DFQATT and SNEGSKA (reference sequence). In DNA form, the CDR3 reads TGCAGTGCTAGAACGGACAGGGGGATGGAGACCCAGTACTTC. This gives the protein CSARTDRGMETQYF.

The rearrangement joins TRBV11-2 to TRBJ2-1; D gene ambiguous. This CDR3 is built from 11 residues. Germline V gene data show CDR1 as SGHAT and CDR2 as FQNNGV. The V end was cut by 0 bases, the J end by 9 bases, with 3 bases between. CDR3 in amino acids: CASSLEVEQFF. The CDR3 nucleotides are TGTGCCAGCAGCTTAGAGGTTGAGCAGTTCTTC.

This chain uses TRBV7-2 with TRBJ2-3; 15 bases agree with TRBD2. This CDR3 contains 17 residues. Germline V gene sequence: CDR1 SGHTA, CDR2 FQGNSA. Germline trimming cut 4 bases from V and 6 bases from J; bases unmatched to any gene: 8. CDR3 nucleotide sequence: TGTGCCAGCAGCTCATGGACTAGCGGGGGGGCCACGGATACGCAGTATTTT. Its protein is CASSSWTSGGATDTQYF.

This clonotype came up many times. The chain recombines TRBV5-4 with TRBJ2-1; TRBD2 matches 11 bases. The CDR3 runs 16 residues. Germline values: CDR1 SGHNT, CDR2 YYREEE (reference sequence). J lost 8 bases, V lost 4 bases, and 11 bases had no gene match. The CDR3 bases are TGTGCCAGCAGCGTGGACCCTAGCGGGAGGAGGGATGAGCAGTTCTTC. Protein product: CASSVDPSGRRDEQFF. The full variable domain, with the rest looked up from reference TRBV5-4 and TRBJ2-1, is ETGVTQSPTHLIKTRGQQVTLRCSSQSGHNTVSWYQQALGQGPQFIFQYYREEENGRGNFPPRFSGLQFPNYSSELNVNALELDDSALYLCASSVDPSGRRDEQFFGPGTRLTVL.

This clonotype was detected ten times or more. This chain links TRBV7-9 with TRBJ2-1, with D perhaps matching TRBD1 (6 bases). CDR3 size: 16 residues. Germline assignment: CDR1 SEHNR and CDR2 FQNEAQ (reference sequence). V gave up 3 bases and J gave up 8 bases, with 20 bases separating them. CDR3 protein: CASSLGQGTRNDEQFF. CDR3 nucleotides: TGTGCCAGCAGCTTGGGGCAGGGGACAAGAAATGATGAGCAGTTCTTC.

This clonotype was detected many times. The chain has TRBV5-1 and TRBJ2-1; TRBD2 matches at 9 bases. V was clipped by 0 bases and J by 4 bases; unmatched bases: 2. CDR1 is SGHRS, CDR2 YFSETQ, per germline. CDR3 length equals 15 residues. The CDR3, as DNA: TGCGCCAGCAGCTTGGGTAGCGGGAGTTACAATGAGCAGTTCTTC. Its translation: CASSLGSGSYNEQFF.

This clonotype was found many times. This chain uses TRBV28 with TRBJ2-7, with TRBD2 matching 8 bases. The V and J ends lost 9 bases and 3 bases, in that order; junction bases with no gene match: 4. This CDR3 region has 12 residues. CDR1 and CDR2 from the germline V gene are MDHEN and SYDVKM. CDR3 bases: TGTGCCAGTACTAGCGGAAGCTACGAGCAGTACTTC. This translates into CASTSGSYEQYF.

This clonotype showed up many times. The chain couples TRBV18 to TRBJ1-6; a possible D gene is TRBD1 (5 bases). CDR3 length equals 14 residues. V was shortened by 4 bases and J by 10 bases, with 14 bases between the two germline ends. CDR1 is KGHSH, CDR2 LQKENI, per germline. The CDR3 protein is CASSHDTRESPLHF. CDR3 nucleotides: TGTGCCAGCTCACACGATACCAGGGAGTCACCCCTCCACTTT.

The genes are TRBV2 and TRBJ2-5, with TRBD1 identical over 8 bases. Germline lookup yields CDR1 SNHLY and CDR2 FYNNEI. The ends lost 8 bases at V and 2 bases at J; junction bases unmatched: 10. This CDR3 contains 15 residues. The CDR3 protein is CASRRTGSAQETQYF. The CDR3 bases are TGTGCCAGCCGACGGACAGGGTCAGCACAAGAGACCCAGTACTTC.